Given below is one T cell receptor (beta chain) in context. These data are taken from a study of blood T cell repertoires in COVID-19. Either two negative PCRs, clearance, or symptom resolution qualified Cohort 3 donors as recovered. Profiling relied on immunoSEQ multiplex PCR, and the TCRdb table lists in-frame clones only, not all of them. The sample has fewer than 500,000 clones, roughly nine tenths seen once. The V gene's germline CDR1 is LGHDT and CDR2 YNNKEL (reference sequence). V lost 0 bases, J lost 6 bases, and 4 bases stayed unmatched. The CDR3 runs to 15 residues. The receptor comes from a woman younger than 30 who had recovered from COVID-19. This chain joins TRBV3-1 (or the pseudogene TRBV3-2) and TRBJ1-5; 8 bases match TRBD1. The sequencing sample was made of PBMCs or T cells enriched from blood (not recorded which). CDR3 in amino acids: CASSQDLTGGQPQHF. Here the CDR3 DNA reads TGTGCCAGCAGCCAAGATCTAACAGGGGGTCAGCCCCAGCATTTT.